This T cell receptor beta chain stems from a study of blood T cell repertoires in COVID-19. Measured with immunoSEQ multiplex PCR; TCRdb has only the in-frame clones, and not every one. The data show 130,000 or so clones, approximately 89% seen once. The CDR3 extends over 16 amino acids. CDR1 SGHDT and CDR2 YYEEEE come from the germline V gene. V lost 3 bases to trimming and J lost 3 bases, with 19 bases between them. The sample comprised peripheral blood. The V gene is TRBV5-6, the J gene TRBJ2-7; D might be TRBD1 (5 bases). This clonotype was obtained from a man aged 45-65 years with acute or convalescent COVID-19. DNA of the CDR3: TGTGCCAGCAGCTCCCGCCAGGGTCGTTTTGACTACGAGCAGTACTTC. It is translated as CASSSRQGRFDYEQYF. The full variable domain, with the rest looked up from reference TRBV5-6 and TRBJ2-7, is DAGVTQSPTHLIKTRGQQVTLRCSPKSGHDTVSWYQQALGQGPQFIFQYYEEEERQRGNFPDRFSGHQFPNYSSELNVNALLLGDSALYLCASSSRQGRFDYEQYFGPGTRLTVT.